A single sample is the source of the 11 T cell receptor beta chains below, sequenced in a study of T cell responses to AZD1222 COVID-19 vaccine (dated by TCRdb to the early 2020s). The intended sense of this specimen's time point label: baseline before first vaccination. Library method: the immunoSEQ multiplex PCR assay. Not all clones reach the TCRdb copy of this immuneACCESS table, which keeps in-frame sequences only. Checked studies attribute under half of the gap to unresolved V genes and leave the rest unexplained. Here the sample has tens of thousands of clones; roughly 90% occur a single time. Of the sample, less than 9.5% falls within the top ten clones. The specimen comprised peripheral blood, sampled on day 0 of AZD1222 vaccination. The receptors were sampled from an adult in good health.

The rearrangement uses TRBV5-1 and TRBJ2-2, with 9 bases matching TRBD2. Germline V gene sequence: CDR1 SGHRS, CDR2 YFSETQ. V lost 4 bases, J lost 10 bases, and 5 bases stayed unmatched. The CDR3 consists of 13 residues. Written as DNA, the CDR3 is TGCGCCAGCAGCCTGTCGGGACTAGCGGAGCTGTTTTTT. It translates to CASSLSGLAELFF.

The chain combines TRBV27 with TRBJ2-5; 7 positions match TRBD1. The CDR3 extends over 13 amino acids. Unmatched junction bases numbered 2, after V lost 2 bases and J lost 5 bases. CDR1 MNHEY and CDR2 SMNVEV come from the germline V gene (reference sequence). The CDR3 region is CASSLTGVETQYF. In DNA, the CDR3 is TGTGCCAGCAGTTTAACAGGGGTGGAGACCCAGTACTTC.

This chain connects TRBV28 to TRBJ2-1; 7 bases match TRBD1. The length of the CDR3 is 12 residues. V dropped 10 bases and J dropped 7; count of bases not matched to a gene: 7. CDR1 MDHEN and CDR2 SYDVKM come from the germline V gene. CDR3: CATTTGANEQFF. The CDR3 DNA reads as TGTGCCACCACCACAGGGGCAAATGAGCAGTTCTTC.

This clone was picked up one time. The chain employs TRBV4-2 and TRBJ1-2; D unresolved. There are 13 residues in the CDR3. Germline-derived CDR1 and CDR2 are LGHNA and YNFKEQ. V was cut by 0 bases and J by 13 bases, with 15 bases left in between. In DNA form, the CDR3 reads TGTGCCAGCAGCCAAGATGGGAACACGGACCGCACCTTC. It translates to CASSQDGNTDRTF.

The chain combines TRBV24-1 with TRBJ2-3; TRBD2 aligns across 12 bases. Germline trimming cut 4 bases from V and 1 base from J; bases unmatched to any gene: 5. Germline V lookup: CDR1 KGHDR, CDR2 SFDVKD. The CDR3 consists of 17 residues. The DNA of the CDR3 is TGTGCCACCAGTGAACCTAGCGGGAGGGGTGGCACAGATACGCAGTATTTT. This encodes CATSEPSGRGGTDTQYF.

The chain combines TRBV29-1 with TRBJ1-2; no reliable D call. The ends were cut back, 3 bases at V and 1 base at J, with 3 bases in the middle. Germline V gives CDR1 SQVTM, CDR2 ANQGSEA. The CDR3 loop spans 11 amino acids. This chain's CDR3 is CSVENNYGYTF. Written as DNA, the CDR3 is TGCAGCGTTGAGAATAACTATGGCTACACCTTC.

This clone was found once. V usage is TRBV2 and J usage is TRBJ1-1, with D maybe TRBD1 (6 bases). Looked up from germline, CDR1 is SNHLY and CDR2 is FYNNEI. The V and J ends lost 4 bases and 1 base respectively, with 13 bases between them. This CDR3 is 15 amino acids long. DNA for the CDR3: TGTGCCAGCAGTGGCTCCGGGACACCGAACACTGAAGCTTTCTTT. It codes for CASSGSGTPNTEAFF.

This rearrangement joins TRBV3-1 (or the pseudogene TRBV3-2) to TRBJ1-1; TRBD1 agrees at 8 bases. The germline gives CDR1 LGHDT, CDR2 YNNKEL (reference sequence). The J segment lost 3 bases and the V segment lost 4 bases, leaving 4 bases of the junction unmatched. CDR3 length: 14 residues. CDR3 DNA: TGTGCCAGCAGCCCCTCGGACAGGGACACTGAAGCTTTCTTT. Translated: CASSPSDRDTEAFF.

The chain uses TRBV30 and TRBJ2-1; D may correspond to TRBD1 or TRBD2 (5 bases each). The CDR3 length is 13 residues. V was pared by 4 bases and J by 6 bases, with 13 bases between. Germline assignment: CDR1 GTSNPN and CDR2 SVGIG (reference sequence). In nucleotides, the CDR3 is TGTGCCTGGACTCGGGACCCGGGCAATGAGCAGTTCTTC. This translates into CAWTRDPGNEQFF.

This sequence joins TRBV28 and TRBJ1-3; D gene ambiguous. Per the germline V gene, CDR1 is MDHEN and CDR2 is SYDVKM. This CDR3 contains 16 residues. V was clipped by 2 bases and J by 0 bases, with 11 bases between them. This CDR3 is CASSLVPLNSGNTIYF. The CDR3 DNA follows: TGTGCCAGCAGTTTAGTCCCCCTGAACTCTGGAAACACCATATATTTT.

The chain recombines TRBV24-1 with TRBJ2-7, with a tentative D call TRBD2 (6 bases). Germline assignment: CDR1 KGHDR and CDR2 SFDVKD. This CDR3 contains 16 residues. The V gene lost 4 bases and the J gene lost 4 bases, with 19 bases spanning the gap. The CDR3 protein is CATSEWEAEQGYEQYF. In DNA, the CDR3 is TGTGCCACCAGTGAATGGGAGGCAGAGCAAGGATACGAGCAGTACTTC.